A selection of T cell receptor beta chains follows, all from one sample in a study. TCRdb re-analysed the RT-PCR reads in MiXCR, keeping a single row per CDR3 protein. The data show about 680,000 distinct CDR3 sequences, approximately 15% seen once. Sequenced: memory CD4+ T cells from blood. The source of these receptors is a female donor in good health, serving as a healthy control. The CDR3 runs from the conserved cysteine through the conserved F or W. The D gene is left open where the match is weak. Clone sizes are given selectively: once, few, many, or a class where the clone is expanded.

d_gene,abundance,j_gene,v_gene,CDR3aa,CDR3nt
TRBD2,many,TRBJ2-1,TRBV15,CATSRDPSGDTTYNEQFF,TGTGCCACCAGCAGAGATCCTAGCGGGGACACCACCTACAATGAGCAGTTCTTC
.,few,TRBJ2-1,TRBV27,CASSSWGRDEQFF,TGTGCCAGCAGTTCTTGGGGGCGCGATGAGCAGTTCTTC
.,many,TRBJ1-2,TRBV12-3/TRBV12-4,CASSKGRGTNYGYTF,TGTGCCAGCAGTAAGGGACGCGGAACTAACTATGGCTACACCTTC
.,.,TRBJ2-3,TRBV12-3/TRBV12-4,CASSDGSSGGDTQYF,TGTGCCAGCAGTGACGGGAGTTCGGGCGGGGATACGCAGTATTTT
.,.,TRBJ2-1,TRBV20-1,CSARDRENYYNEQFF,TGCAGTGCTAGAGATCGGGAGAATTACTACAATGAGCAGTTCTTC
.,.,TRBJ1-5,TRBV9,CASSVGSYRDEAQHF,TGTGCCAGCAGCGTCGGTTCCTACAGGGACGAGGCCCAGCATTTT
TRBD1,.,TRBJ2-3,TRBV12-3/TRBV12-4,CASSVDRATDTQYF,TGTGCCAGCAGCGTCGACAGGGCCACAGATACGCAGTATTTT
.,.,TRBJ2-7,TRBV20-1,CSASPTAGSGTYEQYF,TGCAGTGCTAGTCCGACAGCAGGGTCTGGGACTTACGAGCAGTACTTC
.,.,TRBJ2-7,TRBV5-1,CASSEIGTPAEQYF,TGCGCCAGCAGTGAAATCGGGACTCCAGCCGAGCAGTACTTC
.,.,TRBJ2-1,TRBV18,CASSPTTPKLDEQFF,TGTGCCAGCTCACCAACGACACCGAAGTTGGATGAGCAGTTCTTC
TRBD1,few,TRBJ2-5,TRBV24-1,CATRQGNQETQYF,TGTGCCACCAGACAGGGGAACCAAGAGACCCAGTACTTC
TRBD1,.,TRBJ1-4,TRBV6-1,CASTPGQGIGRATNEKLFF,TGTGCCAGCACCCCGGGACAGGGCATAGGTCGAGCGACTAATGAAAAACTGTTTTTT
.,few,TRBJ2-1,TRBV29-1,CSVAPRGVGNEQFF,TGCAGCGTTGCCCCAAGGGGGGTAGGCAATGAGCAGTTCTTC
.,few,TRBJ1-1,TRBV20-1,CSAYLIEAFF,TGCAGTGCGTACCTAATTGAAGCTTTCTTT
.,.,TRBJ1-1,TRBV5-1,CASSLSAQDNTEAFF,TGCGCCAGCAGCTTGAGTGCCCAGGACAACACTGAAGCTTTCTTT
.,.,TRBJ2-1,TRBV28,CASQGSNNEQFF,TGTGCCAGTCAGGGGTCCAACAATGAGCAGTTCTTC
.,many,TRBJ1-1,TRBV20-1,CSADSTTEAFF,TGCAGTGCTGACAGTACCACTGAAGCTTTCTTT
TRBD2,.,TRBJ2-4,TRBV15,CATSIPSGRSYF,TGTGCCACCAGCATTCCTAGCGGGAGGTCGTACTTC
.,.,TRBJ2-2,TRBV7-3,CASSPGFASGELFF,TGTGCCAGCAGCCCAGGGTTCGCAAGCGGGGAGCTGTTTTTT
TRBD1,few,TRBJ1-1,TRBV20-1,CSANRGRYTEAFF,TGCAGTGCTAACAGGGGGAGGTACACTGAAGCTTTCTTT
.,many,TRBJ2-6,TRBV3-1,CASSLGRSTGANVLTF,TGTGCCAGCAGCCTGGGACGGTCAACTGGGGCCAACGTCCTGACTTTC
.,many,TRBJ1-1,TRBV20-1,CSASVWDGNTEAFF,TGCAGTGCTAGTGTATGGGATGGGAACACTGAAGCTTTCTTT
.,.,TRBJ2-1,TRBV7-8,CASSRQVSYNEEFF,TGTGCCAGCAGCAGACAGGTCTCCTACAATGAGGAGTTCTTC
.,many,TRBJ2-7,TRBV6-1,CASETGASYEQYF,TGTGCCAGCGAAACCGGGGCGTCCTACGAGCAGTACTTC
.,few,TRBJ1-5,TRBV12-3/TRBV12-4,CASSLFAAIQPQHF,TGTGCCAGCAGTCTTTTCGCGGCCATTCAGCCCCAGCATTTT
.,few,TRBJ1-5,TRBV6-5,CASSYSGTSSQPQHF,TGTGCCAGCAGTTACTCGGGGACATCGAGCCAGCCCCAGCATTTT
TRBD1,.,TRBJ1-2,TRBV7-2,CASSLDRGRNYGYTF,TGTGCCAGCAGCTTAGACAGGGGGAGAAACTATGGCTACACCTTC
.,.,TRBJ2-2,TRBV15,CATSRDEGVSRKSDTGELFF,TGTGCCACCAGCAGAGATGAGGGGGTATCCCGAAAGTCGGACACCGGGGAGCTGTTTTTT
TRBD1,many,TRBJ2-1,TRBV12-3/TRBV12-4,CASSPWTGSYNEQFF,TGTGCCAGCAGTCCCTGGACAGGGAGCTACAATGAGCAGTTCTTC
.,many,TRBJ2-7,TRBV12-3/TRBV12-4,CASSPYPGQLDYEQYF,TGTGCCAGCAGTCCCTACCCGGGGCAGTTGGACTACGAGCAGTACTTC
TRBD1,few,TRBJ2-7,TRBV6-1,CASSVPGQGIYEQYF,TGTGCCAGCAGTGTACCGGGACAGGGTATATACGAGCAGTACTTC
.,once,TRBJ2-2,TRBV10-3,CAIRGQVTEELFF,TGTGCCATCAGGGGTCAAGTCACCGAGGAGCTGTTTTTT
.,few,TRBJ1-5,TRBV7-2,CASSAVGNQPQHF,TGTGCCAGCAGCGCCGTAGGAAATCAGCCCCAGCATTTT
.,many,TRBJ1-6,TRBV9,CASSVRGVGSPLHF,TGTGCCAGCAGCGTACGGGGCGTGGGTTCACCCCTCCACTTT
TRBD2,.,TRBJ2-1,TRBV20-1,CSAGLASHNEQFF,TGCAGTGCAGGACTAGCTAGCCACAATGAGCAGTTCTTC
TRBD1,few,TRBJ2-7,TRBV27,CASSPRDRGKPSSYEQYF,TGTGCCAGCAGTCCCAGGGACAGGGGAAAACCTAGCTCCTACGAGCAGTACTTC
TRBD2,once,TRBJ2-2,TRBV24-1,CATKIGLARIPGELFF,TGTGCCACCAAGATCGGACTAGCTCGGATTCCCGGGGAGCTGTTTTTT
.,.,TRBJ1-2,TRBV12-3/TRBV12-4,CASTRGLYGYTF,TGTGCCAGCACTAGAGGGCTCTATGGCTACACCTTC
.,.,TRBJ2-1,TRBV20-1,CSPRGGESHNEQFF,TGCAGCCCAAGAGGAGGGGAGTCCCACAATGAGCAGTTCTTC
.,few,TRBJ2-7,TRBV5-1,CASSLGQGIGEQYF,TGCGCCAGCAGCTTGGGGCAGGGGATCGGCGAGCAGTACTTC
TRBD1,once,TRBJ2-7,TRBV28,CASSPRQGSGHEQYF,TGTGCCAGCAGTCCGCGACAGGGCTCTGGCCACGAGCAGTACTTC
.,.,TRBJ1-2,TRBV6-5,CASRSSTGQASGRGYTF,TGTGCCAGCAGATCCTCGACAGGCCAGGCTAGCGGTCGTGGCTACACCTTC
.,.,TRBJ1-2,TRBV28,CASSLDAENYGYTF,TGTGCCAGCAGTTTAGATGCAGAAAACTATGGCTACACCTTC
.,many,TRBJ2-7,TRBV29-1,CSVEVQEQYF,TGCAGCGTTGAAGTCCAAGAGCAGTACTTC
.,many,TRBJ2-3,TRBV4-3,CASSQDSRGGDTQYF,TGCGCCAGCAGCCAAGATAGCAGAGGGGGAGATACGCAGTATTTT
.,.,TRBJ2-1,TRBV3-1,CASSQELEEFF,TGTGCCAGCAGCCAAGAACTAGAAGAGTTCTTC
.,few,TRBJ1-1,TRBV5-6,CASSLSSQGKGNTEAFF,TGTGCCAGCAGCTTGTCTTCCCAGGGGAAGGGGAACACTGAAGCTTTCTTT
.,.,TRBJ2-4,TRBV14,CASSLLGNIQYF,TGTGCCAGCAGCCTCCTAGGGAACATTCAGTACTTC
.,.,TRBJ1-2,TRBV20-1,CSALDRSFAYGYTF,TGCAGTGCGCTCGACAGGTCATTCGCCTATGGCTACACCTTC
TRBD2,.,TRBJ2-5,TRBV12-3/TRBV12-4,CASRFGTSSTQYF,TGTGCCAGCAGATTTGGGACTAGTTCGACCCAGTACTTC
TRBD2,.,TRBJ2-1,TRBV6-2/TRBV6-3,CASSTRPREGYNEQFF,TGTGCCAGCAGTACGCGTCCGCGGGAGGGTTACAATGAGCAGTTCTTC